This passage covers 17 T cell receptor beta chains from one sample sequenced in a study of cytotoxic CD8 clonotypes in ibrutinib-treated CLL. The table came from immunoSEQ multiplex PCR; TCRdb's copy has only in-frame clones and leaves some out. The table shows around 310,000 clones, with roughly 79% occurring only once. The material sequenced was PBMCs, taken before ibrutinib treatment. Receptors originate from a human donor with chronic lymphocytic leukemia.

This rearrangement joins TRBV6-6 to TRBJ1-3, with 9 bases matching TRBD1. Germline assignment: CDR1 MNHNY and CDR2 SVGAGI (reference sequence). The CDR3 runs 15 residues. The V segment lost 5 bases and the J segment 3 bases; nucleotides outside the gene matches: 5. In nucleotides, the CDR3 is TGTGCCAGCAGTCGTACAGGGGGCTTTGGAAACACCATATATTTT. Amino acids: CASSRTGGFGNTIYF.

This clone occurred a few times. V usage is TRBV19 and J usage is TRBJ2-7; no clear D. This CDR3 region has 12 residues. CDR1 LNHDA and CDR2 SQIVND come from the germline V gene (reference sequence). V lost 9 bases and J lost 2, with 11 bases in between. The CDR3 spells CASISGTYEQYF. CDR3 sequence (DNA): TGTGCCAGCATATCGGGTACCTACGAGCAGTACTTC.

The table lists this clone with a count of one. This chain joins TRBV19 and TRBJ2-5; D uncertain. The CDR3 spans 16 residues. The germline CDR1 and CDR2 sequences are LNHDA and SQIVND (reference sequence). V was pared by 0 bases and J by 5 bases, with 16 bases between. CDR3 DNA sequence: TGTGCCAGTAGTATAGATCGGGCGGCTCGGCAGGAGACCCAGTACTTC. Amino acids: CASSIDRAARQETQYF.

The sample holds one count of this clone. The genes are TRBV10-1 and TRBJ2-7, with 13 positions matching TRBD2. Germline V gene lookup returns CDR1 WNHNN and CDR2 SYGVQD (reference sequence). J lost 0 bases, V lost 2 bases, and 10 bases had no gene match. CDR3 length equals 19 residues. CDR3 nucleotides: TGCGCCAGCAGTGAGGTATTTGGACTAGCGGGAGAACTCTCCTACGAGCAGTACTTC. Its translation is CASSEVFGLAGELSYEQYF.

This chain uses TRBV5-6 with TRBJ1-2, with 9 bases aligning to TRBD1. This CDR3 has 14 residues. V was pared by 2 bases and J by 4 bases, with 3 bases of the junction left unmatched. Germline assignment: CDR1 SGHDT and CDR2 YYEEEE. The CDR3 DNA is TGTGCCAGCAGCTTACAGGGGGCCTTCTATGGCTACACCTTC. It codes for CASSLQGAFYGYTF.

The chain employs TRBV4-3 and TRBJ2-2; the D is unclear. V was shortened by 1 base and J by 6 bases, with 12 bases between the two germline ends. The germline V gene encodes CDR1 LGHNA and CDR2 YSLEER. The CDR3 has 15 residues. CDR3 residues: CASSQVLQVAGELFF. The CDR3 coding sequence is TGCGCCAGCAGCCAAGTGTTGCAGGTCGCCGGGGAGCTGTTTTTT.

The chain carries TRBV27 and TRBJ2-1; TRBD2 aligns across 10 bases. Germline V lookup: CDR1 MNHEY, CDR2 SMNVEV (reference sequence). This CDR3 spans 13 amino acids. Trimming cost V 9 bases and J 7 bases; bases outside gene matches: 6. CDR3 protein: CASSSGSSNEQFF. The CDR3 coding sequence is TGTGCCAGTTCTAGCGGGAGTTCGAATGAGCAGTTCTTC.

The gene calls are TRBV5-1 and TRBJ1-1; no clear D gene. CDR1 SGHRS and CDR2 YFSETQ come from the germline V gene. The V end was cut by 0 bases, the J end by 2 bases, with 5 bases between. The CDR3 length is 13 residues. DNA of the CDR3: TGCGCCAGCAGCTTGGATTTTAACACTGAAGCTTTCTTT. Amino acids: CASSLDFNTEAFF.

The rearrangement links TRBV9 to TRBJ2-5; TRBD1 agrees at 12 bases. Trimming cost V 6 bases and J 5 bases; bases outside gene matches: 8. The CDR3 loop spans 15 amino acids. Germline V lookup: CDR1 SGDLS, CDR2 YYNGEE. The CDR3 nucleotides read TGTGCCAGCACCAGAGGGACAGGGGGCCCGGAGACCCAGTACTTC. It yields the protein CASTRGTGGPETQYF.

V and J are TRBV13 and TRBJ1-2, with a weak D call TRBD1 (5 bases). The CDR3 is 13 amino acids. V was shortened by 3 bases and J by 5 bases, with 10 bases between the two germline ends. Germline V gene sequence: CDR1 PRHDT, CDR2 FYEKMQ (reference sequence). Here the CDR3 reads CASSFDRRYGYTF. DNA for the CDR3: TGTGCCAGCAGCTTCGACAGAAGATATGGCTACACCTTC.

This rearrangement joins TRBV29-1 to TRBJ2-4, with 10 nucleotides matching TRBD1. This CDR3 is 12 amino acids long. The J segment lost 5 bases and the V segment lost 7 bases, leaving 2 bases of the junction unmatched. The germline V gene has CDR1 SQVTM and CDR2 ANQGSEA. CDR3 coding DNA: TGCAGCGGGGGACAGGGGCAAAACATTCAGTACTTC. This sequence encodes CSGGQGQNIQYF.

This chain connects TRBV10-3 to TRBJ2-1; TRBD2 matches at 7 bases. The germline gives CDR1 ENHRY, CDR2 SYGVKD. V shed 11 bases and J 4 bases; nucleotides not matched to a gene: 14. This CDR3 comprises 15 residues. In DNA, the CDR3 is TGTGCCTCCTCCTCCGCCCAGCGGGGATACAATGAGCAGTTCTTC. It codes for CASSSAQRGYNEQFF.

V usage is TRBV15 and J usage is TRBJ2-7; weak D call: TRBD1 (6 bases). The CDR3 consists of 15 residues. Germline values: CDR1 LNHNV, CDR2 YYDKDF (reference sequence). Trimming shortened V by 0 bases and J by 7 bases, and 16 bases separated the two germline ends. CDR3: CATSRDHGRGREQYF. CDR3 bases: TGTGCCACCAGCAGAGATCACGGCAGGGGACGGGAGCAGTACTTC. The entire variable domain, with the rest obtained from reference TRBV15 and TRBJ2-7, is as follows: DAMVIQNPRYQVTQFGKPVTLSCSQTLNHNVMYWYQQKSSQAPKLLFHYYDKDFNNEADTPDNFQSRRPNTSFCFLDIRSPGLGDTAMYLCATSRDHGRGREQYFGPGTRLTVT.

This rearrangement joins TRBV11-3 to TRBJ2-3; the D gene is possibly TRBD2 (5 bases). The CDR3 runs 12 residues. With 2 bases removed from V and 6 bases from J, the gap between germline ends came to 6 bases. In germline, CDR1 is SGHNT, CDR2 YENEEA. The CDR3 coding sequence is TGTGCCAGCAGCTTATGGAGGGATACGCAGTATTTT. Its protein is CASSLWRDTQYF.

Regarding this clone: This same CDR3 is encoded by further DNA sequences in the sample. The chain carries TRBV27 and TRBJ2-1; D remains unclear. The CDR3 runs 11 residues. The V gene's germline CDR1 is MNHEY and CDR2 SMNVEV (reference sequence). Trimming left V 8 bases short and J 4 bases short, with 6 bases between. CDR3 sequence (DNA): TGTGCCAGCGGCCCTTACAATGAGCAGTTCTTC. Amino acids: CASGPYNEQFF.

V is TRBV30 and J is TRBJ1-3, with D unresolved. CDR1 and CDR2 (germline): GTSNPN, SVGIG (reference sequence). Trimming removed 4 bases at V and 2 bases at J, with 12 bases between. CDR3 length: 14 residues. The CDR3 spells CAWNRAATGNTIYF. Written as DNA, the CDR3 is TGTGCCTGGAACCGGGCGGCAACTGGAAACACCATATATTTT. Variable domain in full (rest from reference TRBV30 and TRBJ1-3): SQTIHQWPATLVQPVGSPLSLECTVEGTSNPNLYWYRQAAGRGLQLLFYSVGIGQISSEVPQNLSASRPQDRQFILSSKKLLLSDSGFYLCAWNRAATGNTIYFGEGSWLTVV.

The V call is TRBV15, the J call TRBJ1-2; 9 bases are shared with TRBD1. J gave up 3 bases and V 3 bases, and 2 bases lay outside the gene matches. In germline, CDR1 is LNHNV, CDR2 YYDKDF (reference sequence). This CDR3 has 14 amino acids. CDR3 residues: CATSRGQGYYGYTF. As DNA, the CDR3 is TGTGCCACCAGCAGGGGACAGGGCTACTATGGCTACACCTTC.